The rows below give T cell receptor beta chains drawn from one sample of a study of blood T cells in healthy people across ages. TCRdb ran MiXCR on the 5' RACE reads and lists one entry per CDR3 protein. This table has about 670,000 distinct CDR3 sequences, 40% to 65% appearing once. The source material was blood. The receptors stem from a woman aged 80 or over in good health. CDR3s include the opening cysteine and the closing phenylalanine or tryptophan. A D gene is named only where the DNA matches it firmly. Clone size appears in some rows only: once, few, many, or a class for an expanded clone.

v_call	clone_size	j_call	d_call	cdr3_aa	cdr3_nt
TRBV24-1	few	TRBJ2-2	NA	CATSDTGAPNTGELFF	TGTGCCACCAGCGATACAGGAGCGCCGAACACCGGGGAGCTGTTTTTT
TRBV28	NA	TRBJ1-5	TRBD1	CASTEGAGQPQHF	TGTGCCAGCACCGAGGGGGCAGGTCAGCCCCAGCATTTT
TRBV9	NA	TRBJ1-2	NA	CASSAGTPNYGYTF	TGTGCCAGCAGCGCCGGGACACCTAACTATGGCTACACCTTC
TRBV20-1	many	TRBJ2-5	NA	CSASPGPSGGEQYF	TGCAGTGCTTCTCCGGGGCCCTCCGGTGGAGAGCAGTACTTC
TRBV12-3/TRBV12-4	NA	TRBJ2-1	NA	CASSLAGGSDNEQFF	TGTGCCAGCAGTTTAGCCGGGGGAAGCGACAATGAGCAGTTCTTC
TRBV27	NA	TRBJ1-2	TRBD1	CASSFRTGASNYGYTF	TGTGCCAGCAGTTTTAGGACAGGAGCCTCTAACTATGGCTACACCTTC
TRBV12-3/TRBV12-4	few	TRBJ1-2	TRBD1	CASSLAAGGGNYGYTF	TGTGCCAGCAGTTTAGCCGCAGGAGGGGGCAACTATGGCTACACCTTC
TRBV29-1	NA	TRBJ2-1	TRBD1	CSVVGTGGYNEQFF	TGCAGCGTTGTAGGGACAGGGGGTTACAATGAGCAGTTCTTC
TRBV10-2	many	TRBJ2-3	NA	CASSLLSTDTQYF	TGCGCCAGCAGTCTGCTGAGCACAGATACGCAGTATTTT
TRBV7-9	once	TRBJ2-3	NA	CASTPWYF	TGTGCCAGCACCCCGTGGTATTTT
TRBV14	few	TRBJ2-3	NA	CASANREITDTQYF	TGTGCCAGCGCGAACAGGGAAATCACAGATACGCAGTATTTT
TRBV7-9	once	TRBJ2-7	NA	CASSPGFGTQYF	TGTGCCAGCAGCCCAGGCTTTGGAACCCAGTACTTC
TRBV2	many	TRBJ1-2	NA	CASSERALGYGYTF	TGTGCCAGCAGTGAACGGGCCTTGGGCTATGGCTACACCTTC
TRBV15	few	TRBJ2-6	NA	CATSAGANVLTF	TGTGCCACCAGCGCTGGGGCCAACGTCCTGACTTTC
TRBV6-6	once	TRBJ1-2	TRBD1	CASSHRSTGDYGYIF	TGTGCCAGCAGTCACCGATCGACAGGGGACTATGGCTACATCTTC
TRBV27	NA	TRBJ2-3	TRBD1	CASSLDRGWGTDTQYF	TGTGCCAGCAGTTTGGACAGGGGATGGGGCACAGATACGCAGTATTTT
TRBV27	NA	TRBJ1-1	NA	CASSLDGPPRRTEAFF	TGTGCCAGCAGTTTAGATGGCCCCCCGAGACGCACTGAAGCTTTCTTT
TRBV9	NA	TRBJ2-2	NA	CASAPYRNTGELFF	TGTGCCAGCGCCCCTTACAGAAACACCGGGGAGCTGTTTTTT
TRBV7-9	NA	TRBJ2-1	TRBD1	CASSLVQTGIDEQFF	TGTGCCAGCAGCTTGGTTCAGACAGGGATCGATGAGCAGTTCTTC
TRBV20-1	NA	TRBJ2-3	NA	CSAEGTDTRYF	TGCAGTGCCGAGGGCACAGATACGCGGTATTTT
TRBV7-2	many	TRBJ2-7	NA	CASSLTAGYAYEQYF	TGTGCCAGCAGCTTAACGGCGGGGTACGCCTACGAGCAGTACTTC
TRBV6-6	NA	TRBJ1-1	NA	CASKAGLNTEAFF	TGTGCCAGCAAAGCGGGGCTCAACACTGAAGCTTTCTTT
TRBV10-3	many	TRBJ2-1	NA	CAMGDNEQFF	TGTGCCATGGGAGACAATGAGCAGTTCTTC
TRBV7-8	NA	TRBJ2-1	NA	CASSLAIAYNEQFF	TGTGCCAGCAGCTTAGCGATAGCTTACAATGAGCAGTTCTTC
TRBV29-1	NA	TRBJ2-7	NA	CSSRWESGEQYF	TGCAGCTCCCGCTGGGAGTCGGGCGAGCAGTACTTC
TRBV21-1	NA	TRBJ2-1	NA	CASSKEGSSYEQFF	TGTGCCAGCAGCAAAGAAGGGAGCTCCTACGAGCAGTTCTTC
TRBV5-5	many	TRBJ2-5	NA	CASSLNIGGETQYF	TGTGCCAGCAGCTTGAACATCGGGGGAGAGACCCAGTACTTC
TRBV29-1	few	TRBJ1-2	NA	CSVSYGYTF	TGCAGCGTCTCCTATGGCTACACCTTC
TRBV7-2	NA	TRBJ1-2	NA	CASSLALPNYGYTF	TGTGCCAGCAGCTTAGCGTTACCGAACTATGGCTACACCTTC
TRBV4-3	NA	TRBJ1-4	NA	CASSQDGKGTTNEKLFF	TGCGCCAGCAGCCAAGACGGGAAGGGTACGACTAATGAAAAACTGTTTTTT
TRBV13	NA	TRBJ2-1	NA	CASQMGVNEQFF	TGTGCCAGCCAGATGGGGGTCAATGAGCAGTTCTTC
TRBV7-8	many	TRBJ2-1	TRBD2	CASSGGDRSLAGAVYNEQFF	TGTGCCAGCAGCGGGGGGGACAGATCTTTAGCGGGAGCCGTCTACAATGAGCAGTTCTTC
TRBV3-1	few	TRBJ2-7	NA	CASSQEPILVPLLSSYNEQYF	TGTGCCAGCAGCCAAGAGCCGATACTAGTTCCCCTCTTAAGCTCCTACAATGAGCAGTACTTC
TRBV7-2	NA	TRBJ1-5	NA	CASSPRYSNQPQHF	TGTGCCAGCAGCCCAAGATATAGCAATCAGCCCCAGCATTTT
TRBV7-9	NA	TRBJ2-1	TRBD2	CASSLNFLAAYSYNEQFF	TGTGCCAGCAGCTTAAATTTCCTAGCGGCCTACTCCTACAATGAGCAGTTCTTC
TRBV10-3	NA	TRBJ2-1	NA	CAISESPQYNEQFF	TGTGCCATCAGTGAGTCCCCACAGTACAATGAGCAGTTCTTC
TRBV27	many	TRBJ2-5	NA	CASGRALGETQYF	TGTGCCAGCGGCCGAGCCTTAGGGGAGACCCAGTACTTC
TRBV2	NA	TRBJ2-1	TRBD1	CASSGGTGVKSMGQFF	TGTGCCAGCAGTGGGGGGACAGGGGTCAAGTCCATGGGGCAGTTCTTC
TRBV12-3/TRBV12-4	NA	TRBJ2-1	NA	CASSSPLRSYNEQFF	TGTGCCAGCAGTTCCCCTTTACGCTCCTACAATGAGCAGTTCTTC
TRBV5-6	NA	TRBJ2-7	TRBD1	CASSSGQVPYEQYF	TGTGCCAGCAGCTCTGGACAGGTCCCCTACGAGCAGTACTTC
TRBV3-1	many	TRBJ2-7	NA	CASSHFGDRFSYEQYF	TGTGCCAGCAGCCATTTTGGGGACCGTTTCTCTTACGAGCAGTACTTC